This T cell receptor beta chain is drawn from a study of blood T cells in healthy people across ages. Notes on this clonotype: Its specificity is not known. One junction end does not reproduce the germline sequence, and a read error may be involved.

Whole-study results and caveats: Estimated diversity across one million T cells was deemed an underestimate. Per-million-T-cell TCR beta diversity fell roughly linearly with age.

From germline, CDR1 is SEHNR and CDR2 FQNEAQ (reference sequence). The CDR3 has 14 amino acids. For the second PCR, which ran for 7 to 11 cycles, a sample-barcoded 5' primer and a J-beta primer mix were used. A single record per CDR3 protein comes from TCRdb applying MiXCR to the 5' RACE reads. The table records around 900,000 distinct CDR3 sequences, roughly half of them present only once. The chain combines TRBV7-9 with TRBJ2-5, with D possibly matching TRBD2 (6 bases). The receptor comes from a woman aged 55-69 years in good health. The sequenced sample consisted of blood. CDR3 nucleotides: TGTGCCAGCAGCGTAGCCGGGAGACTAGAGACCCAGTACTTC. Amino acids: CASSVAGRLETQYF. Using reference TRBV7-9 and TRBJ2-5 for the parts outside the CDR3, the full variable domain is DTGVSQNPRHKITKRGQNVTFRCDPISEHNRLYWYRQTLGQGPEFLTYFQNEAQLEKSRLLSDRFSAERPKGSFSTLEIQRTEQGDSAMYLCASSVAGRLETQYFGPGTRLLVL.